The rows below give T cell receptor beta chains drawn from one sample of a study of OX40 agonist ivuxolimab in advanced cancers. The table came from immunoSEQ multiplex PCR; TCRdb's copy has only in-frame clones and leaves some out. The sample has more than 60,000 clones, nearly 90% seen once. This specimen consisted of CD4+ or CD8+ T cells sorted from blood, obtained in a trial of the OX40 agonist ivuxolimab. The receptor source for this set is an adult with an advanced solid tumor such as melanoma, head and neck, liver or kidney cancer. CDR3s include the opening cysteine and the closing phenylalanine or tryptophan. D genes are given only for firm matches. Expanded clones are given a class, and other clones once, few, many or no size at all.

d_gene,abundance,j_gene,v_gene,CDR3nt,CDR3aa
TRBD2,-,TRBJ2-3,TRBV11-3,TGTGCCAGCAGCTTTGGTAGCGGGAAAAGCACAGATACGCAGTATTTT,CASSFGSGKSTDTQYF
-,medium-sized,TRBJ1-2,TRBV4-1,TGCGCCAGCAGCCAAATAAACAGGGATAACTATGGCTACACCTTC,CASSQINRDNYGYTF
-,-,TRBJ2-3,TRBV3-2,TGTGCCAGCAGCCCCTCTGCAGATTTT,CASSPSADF
-,-,TRBJ2-3,TRBV11-3,TGTGCCAGCAGCAAAAGACAGACGGCAGATACGCAGTATTTT,CASSKRQTADTQYF
-,-,TRBJ2-1,TRBV28,TGTGCCAGCAGTGTAGCCGAACTAAGCTCCTACAATGAGCAGTTCTTC,CASSVAELSSYNEQFF
-,-,TRBJ1-4,TRBV2,TGTGCCAGCAGCATAGGGGGGTATCGGGCTAATGAAAAACTGTTTTTT,CASSIGGYRANEKLFF
-,-,TRBJ1-6,TRBV7-2,TGTGCCAGCAGCTTAGTTCCGGGGCACTCACCCCTCCACTTT,CASSLVPGHSPLHF
TRBD2,-,TRBJ2-7,TRBV19,TGTGCCAGTAGGTTTTGGGACGGAGGGAGCGGGACCTACGAGCAGTACTTC,CASRFWDGGSGTYEQYF
TRBD1,-,TRBJ1-2,TRBV25-1,TGTGCCAGCAGTGAGACGCGACAGGGCTATGGCTACACCTTC,CASSETRQGYGYTF
-,-,TRBJ1-1,TRBV14,TGTGCCAGCAGCCTAGTACTGAGCACTGAAGCTTTCTTT,CASSLVLSTEAFF
-,-,TRBJ1-5,TRBV29-1,TGCAGCGTGGGGGAATTCGGGGGTCAGCCCCAGCATTTT,CSVGEFGGQPQHF
-,-,TRBJ2-7,TRBV14,TGTGCCAGCAGCCAAGGGGAACCCCGCCATTACGAGCAGTACTTC,CASSQGEPRHYEQYF
TRBD1,-,TRBJ1-1,TRBV5-1,TGCGCCAGCAGCTTGATGGGACAGGGGAACACTGAAGCTTTCTTT,CASSLMGQGNTEAFF
-,-,TRBJ2-6,TRBV28,TGTGCCAGCAGTTTACTCTCTGGGGCCAACGTCCTGACTTTC,CASSLLSGANVLTF
TRBD1,-,TRBJ1-2,TRBV7-3,TGTGCCAGCAGCTTTGGGGACAGGGTTAACTATGGCTACACCTTC,CASSFGDRVNYGYTF